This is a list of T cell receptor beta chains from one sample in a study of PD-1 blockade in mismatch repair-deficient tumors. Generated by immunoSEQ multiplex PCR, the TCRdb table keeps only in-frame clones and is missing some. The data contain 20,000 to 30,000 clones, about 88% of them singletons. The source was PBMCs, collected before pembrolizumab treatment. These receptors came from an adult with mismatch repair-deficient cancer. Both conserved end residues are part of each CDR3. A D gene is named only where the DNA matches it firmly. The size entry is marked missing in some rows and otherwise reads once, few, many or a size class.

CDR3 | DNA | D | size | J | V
CASSGLAGISYEQYF | TGTGCCAGCAGCGGACTAGCGGGGATCTCCTACGAGCAGTACTTC | TRBD2 | . | TRBJ2-7 | TRBV27
CASSFLQGGGNQPQHF | TGTGCCAGCAGCTTTTTACAGGGCGGCGGCAATCAGCCCCAGCATTTT | . | . | TRBJ1-5 | TRBV5-5
CASSAETQYF | TGTGCCAGCAGCGCGGAGACCCAGTACTTC | . | . | TRBJ2-5 | TRBV7-8
CASSLGGTEDYEQYF | TGCGCCAGCAGCTTGGGAGGGACAGAAGATTACGAGCAGTACTTC | TRBD1 | . | TRBJ2-7 | TRBV5-1
CASSPPGGISEAFF | TGCGCCAGCAGCCCCCCAGGAGGGATTAGCGAAGCTTTCTTT | . | . | TRBJ1-1 | TRBV5-1
CASSHVGTRPDTQYF | TGTGCCAGCAGCCACGTGGGCACCAGACCGGATACGCAGTATTTT | . | once | TRBJ2-3 | TRBV4-2
CASSWDQQGNTEAFF | TGTGCCAGCAGTTGGGACCAACAGGGTAACACTGAAGCTTTCTTT | . | . | TRBJ1-1 | TRBV5-5
CASSQASAPGETQYF | TGCGCCAGCAGCCAGGCTAGCGCCCCCGGGGAGACCCAGTACTTC | . | . | TRBJ2-5 | TRBV5-1
CASRSTGIHEQYF | TGCGCCAGCAGATCTACAGGGATCCACGAGCAGTACTTC | . | few | TRBJ2-7 | TRBV5-1
CASSHPPRRNSYNEQFF | TGCGCCAGCAGTCACCCGCCCCGCAGGAACTCCTACAATGAGCAGTTCTTC | . | . | TRBJ2-1 | TRBV23-1
CASSEPSGEHGTQYF | TGTGCCAGCAGCGAACCTAGCGGGGAGCATGGTACGCAGTATTTT | TRBD2 | . | TRBJ2-3 | TRBV6-5
CASGPLAGGEQFF | TGCGCCAGCGGACCTTTAGCGGGAGGTGAGCAGTTCTTC | TRBD2 | . | TRBJ2-1 | TRBV10-2
CASSLVAYEQYF | TGCGCCAGCAGCCTAGTCGCCTACGAGCAGTACTTC | . | few | TRBJ2-7 | TRBV5-1
CASSYWTDSNIQYF | TGTGCCAGCAGCTACTGGACAGACTCAAACATTCAGTACTTC | . | . | TRBJ2-4 | TRBV11-2
CASSQVGLASTVQYF | TGTGCCAGCAGCCAAGTTGGACTAGCGAGCACCGTGCAGTACTTC | TRBD2 | . | TRBJ2-7 | TRBV5-8
CASSLGISMETQYF | TGTGCCAGCAGCTTAGGTATAAGCATGGAGACCCAGTACTTC | . | . | TRBJ2-5 | TRBV7-8
CASSVVGTSGHNEQFF | TGTGCCAGCAGCGTAGTAGGGACTAGCGGCCACAATGAGCAGTTCTTC | TRBD2 | . | TRBJ2-1 | TRBV9
CSVCLDRGSYEQYF | TGCAGCGTTTGCCTGGACAGGGGCTCCTACGAGCAGTACTTC | TRBD1 | . | TRBJ2-7 | TRBV29-1
CASSVGQSIETQYF | TGTGCCAGCAGCGTGGGACAGAGTATAGAGACCCAGTACTTC | TRBD1 | . | TRBJ2-5 | TRBV5-4
CASSSSDLRSGANVLTF | TGTGCCAGCAGCTCATCGGACTTACGCTCTGGGGCCAACGTCCTGACTTTC | . | . | TRBJ2-6 | TRBV7-2
CASTPRSSTGNTIYF | TGTGCCAGTACCCCTCGGAGTTCCACTGGAAACACCATATATTTT | . | . | TRBJ1-3 | TRBV19
CASSTRRSAEAFF | TGTGCCAGCAGTACCCGGAGGTCGGCTGAAGCTTTCTTT | . | once | TRBJ1-1 | TRBV6-5
CASSLALAGGEEQYF | TGTGCCAGCAGCTTAGCACTAGCGGGAGGTGAAGAGCAGTACTTC | TRBD2 | few | TRBJ2-7 | TRBV7-6
CASSRTGSQPQHF | TGTGCCAGCAGCCGGACAGGGTCCCAGCCCCAGCATTTT | TRBD1 | . | TRBJ1-5 | TRBV5-5
CASSFQGSGTYEQYF | TGTGCCAGCAGCTTTCAAGGTAGCGGGACCTACGAGCAGTACTTC | TRBD2 | few | TRBJ2-7 | TRBV7-2
CASSPGGADEQYF | TGCGCCAGCAGCCCAGGAGGGGCGGACGAGCAGTACTTC | . | . | TRBJ2-7 | TRBV5-1
CASWDPSESVEQYF | TGTGCCAGCTGGGACCCTAGCGAGAGTGTCGAGCAGTACTTC | . | . | TRBJ2-7 | TRBV2
CASSQGTVRGTDTQYF | TGTGCCAGCAGCCAAGGGACAGTCCGGGGTACAGATACGCAGTATTTT | TRBD1 | . | TRBJ2-3 | TRBV9
CASSQGLYRVGSYNEQFF | TGCGCCAGCAGCCAAGGGCTTTACAGGGTTGGGTCCTACAATGAGCAGTTCTTC | . | . | TRBJ2-1 | TRBV4-1
CASSLGRLADEQYF | TGTGCCAGCAGCTTAGGACGACTAGCCGACGAGCAGTACTTC | TRBD2 | . | TRBJ2-7 | TRBV7-3
CASSPPAVYEQYF | TGTGCCAGCTCACCACCGGCAGTATACGAGCAGTACTTC | . | . | TRBJ2-7 | TRBV18
CASSVGQPNTGELFF | TGTGCCAGCAGTGTAGGACAACCGAACACCGGGGAGCTGTTTTTT | . | once | TRBJ2-2 | TRBV6-1
CASRYTGTGATEAFF | TGCGCCAGCAGGTACACCGGGACAGGGGCTACTGAAGCTTTCTTT | TRBD1 | . | TRBJ1-1 | TRBV5-1
CAWNPRDRFSYGYTF | TGTGCCTGGAATCCCAGGGACAGATTTTCATATGGCTACACCTTC | TRBD1 | . | TRBJ1-2 | TRBV30
CASTRTGGRGTEAFF | TGTGCCAGCACCAGGACAGGGGGTCGGGGCACTGAAGCTTTCTTT | TRBD1 | . | TRBJ1-1 | TRBV6-5
CASSLLGALSGNTIYF | TGTGCCAGCAGTTTACTGGGGGCACTCTCTGGAAACACCATATATTTT | . | . | TRBJ1-3 | TRBV28
CASRVAGAGNTQYF | TGTGCCAGTAGGGTGGCGGGGGCAGGAAATACGCAGTATTTT | . | . | TRBJ2-3 | TRBV19
CASSPLGRGGNTEAFF | TGTGCCAGCTCACCACTGGGCAGGGGCGGGAACACTGAAGCTTTCTTT | . | . | TRBJ1-1 | TRBV18
CASSLGPGTGVFEQFF | TGTGCCAGCAGCTTAGGCCCAGGGACAGGGGTTTTCGAGCAGTTCTTC | TRBD1 | . | TRBJ2-1 | TRBV13
CASSVGLAGGDNEQFF | TGTGCCAGCAGCGTGGGACTAGCGGGAGGAGACAATGAGCAGTTCTTC | TRBD2 | . | TRBJ2-1 | TRBV9
CAISDLGQASSANYGYTF | TGTGCCATCAGTGACTTGGGACAGGCCTCGTCGGCTAACTATGGCTACACCTTC | TRBD1 | . | TRBJ1-2 | TRBV10-3
CAWGRGEGLGQPQHF | TGTGCCTGGGGGAGAGGGGAGGGTCTCGGTCAGCCCCAGCATTTT | . | . | TRBJ1-5 | TRBV30